Sequencing of this T cell receptor (beta chain) was carried out in a study of blood T cells in healthy people across ages. Study observations and caveats: Fewer expanded clones and more diversity marked long-lived versus aged donors.

With a J-beta primer mix and a sample-barcoded 5' primer, a second PCR ran about 6 to 11 cycles. TCRdb reprocessed the 5' RACE reads with MiXCR, giving one entry per CDR3 protein. Counted here are about 1.8 million distinct CDR3 sequences, around 48% occurring once; the ten biggest clones make up roughly 2.1%. At least 6 million PBMCs were isolated per sample. Total RNA was isolated from each sample in quantities of at least 6 micrograms. The sample holds many counts of this clonotype. No antigen is known for it. The receptor was derived from a middle-aged woman in good health. The specimen was blood.

CDR3 in DNA: TGTGCCAGCAGGAAGCTAGGAGACAACACGTACGAGCAGTACTTC. It yields the protein CASRKLGDNTYEQYF. The gene calls are TRBV4-2 and TRBJ2-7; D gene unclear. The CDR3 length is 15 residues. Germline lookup yields CDR1 LGHNA and CDR2 YNFKEQ. The V gene lost 6 bases and the J gene lost 4 bases, with 19 bases spanning the gap.